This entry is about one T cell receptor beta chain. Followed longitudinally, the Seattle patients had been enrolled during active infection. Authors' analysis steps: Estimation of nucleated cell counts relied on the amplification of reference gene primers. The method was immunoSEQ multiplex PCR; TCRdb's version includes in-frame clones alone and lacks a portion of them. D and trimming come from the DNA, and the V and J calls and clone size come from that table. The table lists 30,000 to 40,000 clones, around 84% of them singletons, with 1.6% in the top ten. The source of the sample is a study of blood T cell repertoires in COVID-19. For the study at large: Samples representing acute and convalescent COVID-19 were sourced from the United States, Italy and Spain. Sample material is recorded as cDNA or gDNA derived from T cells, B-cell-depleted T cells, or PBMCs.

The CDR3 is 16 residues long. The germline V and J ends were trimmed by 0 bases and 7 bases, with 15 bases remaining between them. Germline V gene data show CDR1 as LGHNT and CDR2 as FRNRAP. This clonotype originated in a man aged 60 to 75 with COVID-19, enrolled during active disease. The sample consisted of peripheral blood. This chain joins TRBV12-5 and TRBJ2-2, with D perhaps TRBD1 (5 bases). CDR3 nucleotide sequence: TGTGCTAGTGGTTTGGTACTGATTCAGGGCCACGGGGAGCTGTTTTTT. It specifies CASGLVLIQGHGELFF.